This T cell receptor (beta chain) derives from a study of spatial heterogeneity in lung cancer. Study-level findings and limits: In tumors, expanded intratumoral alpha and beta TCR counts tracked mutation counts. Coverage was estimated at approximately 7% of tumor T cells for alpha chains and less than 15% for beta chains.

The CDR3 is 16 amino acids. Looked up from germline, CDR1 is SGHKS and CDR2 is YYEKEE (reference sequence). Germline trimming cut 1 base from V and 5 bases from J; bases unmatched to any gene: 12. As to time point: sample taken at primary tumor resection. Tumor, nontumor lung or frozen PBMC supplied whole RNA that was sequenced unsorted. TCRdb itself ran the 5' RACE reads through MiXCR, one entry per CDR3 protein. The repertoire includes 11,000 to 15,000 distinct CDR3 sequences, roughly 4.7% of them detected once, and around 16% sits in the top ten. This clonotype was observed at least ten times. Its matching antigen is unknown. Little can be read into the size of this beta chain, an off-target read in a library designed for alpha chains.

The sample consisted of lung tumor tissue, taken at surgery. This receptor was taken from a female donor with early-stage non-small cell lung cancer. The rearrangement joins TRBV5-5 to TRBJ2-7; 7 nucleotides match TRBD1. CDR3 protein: CASSLKFSGQVNEQYF. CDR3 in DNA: TGTGCCAGCAGCTTGAAGTTTAGTGGACAGGTGAACGAGCAGTACTTC. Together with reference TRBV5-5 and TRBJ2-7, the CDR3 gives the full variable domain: DAGVTQSPTHLIKTRGQQVTLRCSPISGHKSVSWYQQVLGQGPQFIFQYYEKEERGRGNFPDRFSARQFPNYSSELNVNALLLGDSALYLCASSLKFSGQVNEQYFGPGTRLTVT.